The 13 T cell receptor beta chains below were found in one sample sequenced in a study of blood T cell repertoires in COVID-19. This table comes from immunoSEQ multiplex PCR, and its TCRdb copy is limited to in-frame clones, with some not included. The profile shows more than 200,000 clones, roughly four fifths of them singletons. The specimen was PBMCs or T cells enriched from blood (not recorded which). All receptors come from a man in his 60s who had recovered from COVID-19.

The rearrangement uses TRBV2 and TRBJ1-1; D not certain. The CDR3 is made up of 13 amino acids. Germline CDR1 reads SNHLY; CDR2 reads FYNNEI. The V gene lost 6 bases and the J gene lost 1 base, with 9 bases spanning the gap. For the CDR3, the DNA is TGTGCCAGCAGCAAAGGAGCGAACACTGAAGCTTTCTTT. It specifies CASSKGANTEAFF.

The V and J genes are TRBV4-3 and TRBJ1-2; D unclear. Germline V CDR1 and CDR2: LGHNA, YSLEER. This CDR3 spans 13 amino acids. V dropped 1 base and J dropped 7 bases, with 10 bases sitting between them. CDR3 loop: CASSQVTARGYTF. The CDR3 nucleotides are TGCGCCAGCAGCCAAGTAACTGCCCGTGGCTACACCTTC.

V is TRBV25-1 and J is TRBJ2-3; tentatively, D is TRBD1 (5 bases). Germline CDR1 reads MGHDK; CDR2 reads SYGVNS. Trimming removed 10 bases at V and 2 bases at J, with 16 bases between. CDR3 length equals 14 residues. The CDR3 is CATLDTIATDTQYF. In DNA, the CDR3 is TGTGCCACCCTGGACACTATTGCCACAGATACGCAGTATTTT. Based on the CDR3 plus reference TRBV25-1 and TRBJ2-3, the full variable domain is EADIYQTPRYLVIGTGKKITLECSQTMGHDKMYWYQQDPGMELHLIHYSYGVNSTEKGDLSSESTVSRIRTEHFPLTLESARPSHTSQYLCATLDTIATDTQYFGPGTRLTVL.

This sequence joins TRBV7-8 and TRBJ1-1; 7 nucleotides match TRBD1. CDR3 length equals 15 residues. The germline V gene has CDR1 SGHVS and CDR2 FQNEAQ. V was pared by 5 bases and J by 1 base, with 7 bases of the junction left unmatched. This chain's CDR3 is CASSTTTGANTEAFF. The CDR3, as DNA: TGTGCCAGCAGCACGACAACAGGGGCGAACACTGAAGCTTTCTTT.

The gene calls are TRBV19 and TRBJ2-1; D perhaps matches TRBD2 (6 bases). Trimming shortened V by 6 bases and J by 7 bases, and 19 bases separated the two germline ends. The CDR3 totals 15 residues. Germline CDR1 is LNHDA and CDR2 is SQIVND (reference sequence). The CDR3 reads CASRVQGGIVNEQFF. Here the CDR3 DNA reads TGTGCCAGTAGGGTACAAGGAGGGATTGTAAATGAGCAGTTCTTC.

In this sample, this clone turned up once. The chain recombines TRBV19 with TRBJ2-2, with D perhaps matching TRBD2 (6 bases). The V gene lost 0 bases and the J gene lost 4 bases, with 9 bases spanning the gap. Germline CDR1 and CDR2: LNHDA and SQIVND (reference sequence). The CDR3 extends over 15 amino acids. The CDR3 bases are TGTGCCAGTAGTATAGAGCGGGGATTCACCGGGGAGCTGTTTTTT. Protein sequence: CASSIERGFTGELFF. Full variable domain (rest looked up from reference TRBV19 and TRBJ2-2): DGGITQSPKYLFRKEGQNVTLSCEQNLNHDAMYWYRQDPGQGLRLIYYSQIVNDFQKGDIAEGYSVSREKKESFPLTVTSAQKNPTAFYLCASSIERGFTGELFFGEGSRLTVL.

The J gene is TRBJ1-5, the V gene TRBV11-2; perhaps TRBD1 as D (6 bases). CDR1 and CDR2 from the germline V gene are SGHAT and FQNNGV. Trimming pared 1 base from V and 2 bases from J, leaving 9 bases between. This CDR3 region has 15 residues. The CDR3 DNA follows: TGTGCCAGCAGCTTAGGGACAGTAGGCAATCAGCCCCAGCATTTT. This codes for CASSLGTVGNQPQHF.

The chain links TRBV11-3 to TRBJ1-6, with 7 bases that match TRBD1. In germline, CDR1 is SGHNT, CDR2 YENEEA. The V segment lost 6 bases and the J segment 8 bases; nucleotides outside the gene matches: 7. The CDR3 has 14 residues. For the CDR3, the DNA is TGTGCCAGCAGTCGGACAGGAAGGGATTCACCCCTCCACTTT. The encoded protein is CASSRTGRDSPLHF. The complete variable domain, with remaining parts taken from reference TRBV11-3 and TRBJ1-6, reads EAGVVQSPRYKIIEKKQPVAFWCNPISGHNTLYWYLQNLGQGPELLIRYENEEAVDDSQLPKDRFSAERLKGVDSTLKIQPAELGDSAVYLCASSRTGRDSPLHFGNGTRLTVT.

This rearrangement joins TRBV30 to TRBJ1-1; 12 nucleotides agree with TRBD1. This CDR3 contains 16 residues. J lost 5 bases, V lost 8 bases, and 15 bases had no gene match. From germline, CDR1 is GTSNPN and CDR2 SVGIG (reference sequence). This CDR3 is CATYRDRGRGRTEAFF. The CDR3, as DNA: TGTGCCACCTACCGGGACAGGGGGCGCGGTCGGACTGAAGCTTTCTTT.

The genes are TRBV7-8 and TRBJ2-7; TRBD2 aligns across 9 bases. Germline V lookup: CDR1 SGHVS, CDR2 FQNEAQ. The trim removed 7 bases at V and 5 bases at J, leaving 12 bases unmatched. The CDR3 is made up of 15 amino acids. CDR3 DNA: TGTGCCAGCACCCTAGCGGGGATGGGGCCTCACGAGCAGTACTTC. Protein product: CASTLAGMGPHEQYF.

The chain combines TRBV4-3 with TRBJ1-3, with TRBD1 identical over 8 bases. Germline V lookup: CDR1 LGHNA, CDR2 YSLEER. The ends lost 1 base at V and 2 bases at J; junction bases unmatched: 10. This CDR3 contains 18 residues. The CDR3, as DNA: TGCGCCAGCAGCCAAGTCTTAACAGGGGGTGGAACTGGAAACACCATATATTTT. Translated: CASSQVLTGGGTGNTIYF.

The chain recombines TRBV4-2 with TRBJ1-6, with D maybe TRBD1 (5 bases). V was trimmed by 1 base and J by 7 bases, leaving 14 bases between them. The CDR3 totals 16 residues. The germline V gene encodes CDR1 LGHNA and CDR2 YNFKEQ. Here the CDR3 reads CASSQVKAGPNSPLHF. CDR3 nucleotide sequence: TGTGCCAGCAGCCAAGTAAAGGCAGGGCCAAATTCACCCCTCCACTTT.

This chain links TRBV30 with TRBJ1-2, with TRBD1 matching 9 bases. The CDR3 extends over 13 amino acids. V was pared by 3 bases and J by 6 bases, with 5 bases of the junction left unmatched. Germline V lookup: CDR1 GTSNPN, CDR2 SVGIG (reference sequence). The CDR3 DNA reads TGTGCCTGGAGCGAGGGACAGGGTGATGGCTACACCTTC. Encoded protein: CAWSEGQGDGYTF.